This T cell receptor (beta chain) was sequenced in a study of blood T cell repertoires in COVID-19. Study-wide background: From T cells, B-cell-depleted T cells, or PBMCs came the material, which was cDNA or gDNA.

The method was immunoSEQ multiplex PCR; TCRdb's version includes in-frame clones alone and lacks a portion of them. The sample includes about 220,000 clones, approximately 82% of them seen just once. The sequence derives from a man aged 45-65 years with active or convalescent COVID-19. Input material: peripheral blood.

The CDR3 reads CASSQVGYGYTF. In DNA form, the CDR3 reads TGTGCCAGCAGCCAGGTTGGTTATGGCTACACCTTC. V is TRBV5-5 and J is TRBJ1-2; D is unresolved. V was shortened by 4 bases and J by 5 bases, with 9 bases between the two germline ends. The CDR3 spans 12 residues. In germline, CDR1 is SGHKS, CDR2 YYEKEE (reference sequence).